This T cell receptor beta chain originates from a study of regulatory T cells in long-lasting Graves disease. In the study overall: In persistent Graves' disease, antithyroid drugs had been taken for over 5 years and TSH receptor antibodies stayed positive.

Whole-study results and caveats: Only peripheral blood was studied, not thyroid tissue. TRBV28, TRBJ1-2 and TRBJ2-5 were segments that persistent disease favored. The persistent group shared around 2,600 public clonotypes, more than the approximately 890 shared by new patients.

Time point reported: persistent/refractory GD, antithyroid drugs over 5 years with positive TRAb. TCR sequences were obtained from RNA taken from PBMCs. Per germline, CDR1 SGHVS and CDR2 FNYEAQ. This CDR3 region has 15 residues. The V gene end was trimmed by 5 bases and the J gene end by 5 bases; junction bases not matched to a gene: 10. Arm-PCR of CDR3 regions and iRepertoire HTBI primers were the basis on which TCR beta libraries were built. TCRdb reanalysed the multiplex PCR reads using MiXCR and keeps one entry per CDR3 protein. The sample contains fewer than 550,000 distinct CDR3 sequences, about 22% of which appear only once. This clonotype has at least ten counts. The antigen remains unidentified.

This receptor was taken from a female donor with Graves disease. Source: peripheral blood mononuclear cells (PBMCs), taken when the disease was refractory, from a patient treated with antithyroid drugs. The chain is built from TRBV7-6 and TRBJ1-1; 8 bases are a match to TRBD1. In DNA form, the CDR3 reads TGTGCCAGCAGCCTCGGGACAGGTGTAATGACTGAAGCTTTCTTT. Residues: CASSLGTGVMTEAFF.